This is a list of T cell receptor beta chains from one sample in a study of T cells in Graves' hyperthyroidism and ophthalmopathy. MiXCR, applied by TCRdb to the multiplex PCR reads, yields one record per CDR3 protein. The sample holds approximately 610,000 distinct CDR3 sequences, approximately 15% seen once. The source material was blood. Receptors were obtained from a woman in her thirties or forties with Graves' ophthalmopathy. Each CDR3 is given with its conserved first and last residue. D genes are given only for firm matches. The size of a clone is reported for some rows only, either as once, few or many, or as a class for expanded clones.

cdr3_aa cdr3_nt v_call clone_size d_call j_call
CASSFIGDRVYF TGTGCCAGCAGTTTTATAGGCGACAGGGTGTACTTC TRBV12-3/TRBV12-4 NA TRBD1 TRBJ2-7
CAWNRPGSYEQYF TGTGCCTGGAACCGCCCCGGGTCCTACGAGCAGTACTTC TRBV30 many NA TRBJ2-7
CASSPPGGGYYGYTF TGTGCCAGCAGTCCCCCCGGGGGGGGCTACTATGGCTACACCTTC TRBV27 many NA TRBJ1-2
CASSYFAVVTGISGNTIYF TGTGCCAGCAGTTACTTCGCTGTCGTGACAGGAATCTCTGGAAACACCATATATTTT TRBV6-2/TRBV6-3 many NA TRBJ1-3
CASSLNAGFAEQYF TGTGCCAGCAGTTTAAACGCGGGGTTTGCCGAGCAGTACTTC TRBV11-2 NA NA TRBJ2-7
CSVGGGSNQPQHF TGCAGCGTGGGTGGGGGGAGCAATCAGCCCCAGCATTTT TRBV29-1 NA NA TRBJ1-5
CASSQHRGDRGLEAFF TGTGCCAGCAGCCAACACAGGGGGGACAGGGGGCTTGAAGCTTTCTTT TRBV4-2 many TRBD1 TRBJ1-1
CASSLSPGRGIREQYF TGTGCCAGCAGTTTATCCCCGGGACGGGGTATTAGGGAGCAGTACTTC TRBV28 NA NA TRBJ2-7
CSARVPSRNTEAFF TGCAGTGCTAGAGTCCCCAGTCGAAACACTGAAGCTTTCTTT TRBV20-1 many NA TRBJ1-1
CSARSREDTIYF TGCAGTGCTCGGAGTAGGGAGGACACCATATATTTT TRBV20-1 many NA TRBJ1-3
CASSIFLSGSGPPYEQYF TGTGCCAGTAGTATCTTTTTAAGCGGGTCAGGGCCCCCCTACGAGCAGTACTTC TRBV19 NA NA TRBJ2-7
CASSRTPDEGGYNEQFF TGCGCCAGCAGCCGCACTCCAGATGAGGGAGGATACAATGAGCAGTTCTTC TRBV4-1 many NA TRBJ2-1
CASSWGGGTADTQYF TGTGCCAGCAGTTGGGGCGGAGGTACAGCAGATACGCAGTATTTT TRBV12-3/TRBV12-4 many NA TRBJ2-3
CASSLGRNQETQYF TGTGCCAGCAGCTTGGGCAGGAACCAAGAGACCCAGTACTTC TRBV7-2 many NA TRBJ2-5
CSAKGLAGGPGTQYF TGCAGTGCAAAGGGACTAGCGGGAGGGCCGGGGACCCAGTACTTC TRBV20-1 few TRBD2 TRBJ2-5
CASSYSFTGWEDTEAFF TGTGCCAGCAGTTACTCCTTCACAGGGTGGGAGGACACTGAAGCTTTCTTT TRBV6-2/TRBV6-3 NA NA TRBJ1-1
CASSLGGARSYTF TGTGCCAGCAGTTTAGGGGGGGCGCGAAGCTACACCTTC TRBV28 many NA TRBJ1-2
CASSYPTGELFF TGTGCCAGCAGTTATCCTACCGGGGAGCTGTTTTTT TRBV6-2/TRBV6-3 many NA TRBJ2-2
CASSPGNNYGYTF TGTGCCAGCAGCCCGGGCAATAACTATGGCTACACCTTC TRBV11-2 many NA TRBJ1-2
CASSTSGMQETQYF TGTGCCAGTTCCACTAGCGGGATGCAAGAGACCCAGTACTTC TRBV9 many TRBD2 TRBJ2-5
CASSFPSWADTEAFF TGTGCCAGCAGCTTTCCGTCGTGGGCGGACACTGAAGCTTTCTTT TRBV11-2 many NA TRBJ1-1
CASSSQGTAGQETQYF TGTGCCAGCAGTTCACAAGGGACTGCTGGCCAAGAGACCCAGTACTTC TRBV27 many NA TRBJ2-5
CASSDWGQGLPEAFF TGTGCCAGCAGTGACTGGGGACAGGGACTGCCTGAAGCTTTCTTT TRBV6-1 NA TRBD1 TRBJ1-1
CAISDQIGNYGYTF TGTGCCATCAGTGACCAGATTGGTAACTATGGCTACACCTTC TRBV10-3 many NA TRBJ1-2
CASSLEGPGNIQYF TGTGCCAGCAGCTTGGAGGGCCCGGGAAACATTCAGTACTTC TRBV7-3 many NA TRBJ2-4
CASSEGISGIKNIQYF TGTGCCAGCAGCGAAGGGATTAGCGGAATCAAAAACATTCAGTACTTC TRBV6-1 many NA TRBJ2-4
CASSFTWKETQYF TGTGCCAGCAGCTTTACGTGGAAAGAGACCCAGTACTTC TRBV5-6 NA NA TRBJ2-5
CASSLGHGPEAFF TGTGCCAGCAGTTTGGGTCATGGGCCTGAAGCTTTCTTT TRBV28 many NA TRBJ1-1
CASSLAGGLSTGELFF TGTGCCAGCAGCTTAGCGGGAGGCCTATCCACCGGGGAGCTGTTTTTT TRBV7-2 many NA TRBJ2-2
CASSPSGRNGELFF TGTGCCAGCAGTCCTAGCGGGAGGAACGGGGAGCTGTTTTTT TRBV12-3/TRBV12-4 many TRBD2 TRBJ2-2
CASSPGRGRVTDTQYF TGTGCCAGCAGCCCCGGCAGGGGGAGGGTGACAGATACGCAGTATTTT TRBV28 many NA TRBJ2-3
CASNLEREGLETQYF TGTGCCAGCAACTTAGAGCGGGAGGGTCTGGAGACCCAGTACTTC TRBV5-5 NA TRBD2 TRBJ2-5
CASSLQLAGQETQYF TGTGCCAGCAGTCTGCAACTAGCGGGACAAGAGACCCAGTACTTC TRBV12-3/TRBV12-4 many TRBD2 TRBJ2-5
CASSYSTAGRNTEAFF TGTGCCAGCAGTTACTCAACCGCAGGGAGGAACACTGAAGCTTTCTTT TRBV6-5 NA NA TRBJ1-1
CASHQTGRRAEAFF TGTGCCAGCCATCAGACAGGGAGGAGGGCTGAAGCTTTCTTT TRBV6-2/TRBV6-3 many TRBD1 TRBJ1-1
CASSWTSNTEAFF TGCGCCAGCAGCTGGACATCCAACACTGAAGCTTTCTTT TRBV5-1 many NA TRBJ1-1
CASSLSGTGTQYF TGTGCCAGCAGCTTGTCGGGCACGGGTACGCAGTATTTT TRBV5-4 NA NA TRBJ2-3
CASSQDIRSEQYF TGCGCCAGCAGCCAAGATATCAGGAGCGAGCAGTACTTC TRBV4-1 few NA TRBJ2-7
CASSQAWTGDYEQYF TGCGCCAGCAGCCAAGCGTGGACAGGGGACTACGAGCAGTACTTC TRBV4-1 NA TRBD1 TRBJ2-7
CASSLGVTTYEQYF TGTGCCAGCAGTTTAGGGGTCACAACCTACGAGCAGTACTTC TRBV12-3/TRBV12-4 many NA TRBJ2-7